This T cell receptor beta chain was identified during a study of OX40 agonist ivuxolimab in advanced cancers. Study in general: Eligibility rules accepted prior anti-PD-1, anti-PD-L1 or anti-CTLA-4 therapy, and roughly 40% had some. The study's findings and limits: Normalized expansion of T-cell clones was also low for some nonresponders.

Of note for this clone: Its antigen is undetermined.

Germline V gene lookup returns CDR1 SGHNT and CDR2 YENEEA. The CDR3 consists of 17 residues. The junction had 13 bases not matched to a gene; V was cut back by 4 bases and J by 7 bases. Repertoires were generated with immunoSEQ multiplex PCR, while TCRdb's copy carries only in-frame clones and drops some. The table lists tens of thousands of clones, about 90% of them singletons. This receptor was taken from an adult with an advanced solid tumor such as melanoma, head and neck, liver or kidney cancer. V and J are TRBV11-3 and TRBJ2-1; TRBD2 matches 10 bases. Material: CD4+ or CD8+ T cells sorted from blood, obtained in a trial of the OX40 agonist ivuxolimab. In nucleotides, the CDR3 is TGTGCCAGCAGCTCCCCCCAAGGGGTTAGCGGGGGGAATGAGCAGTTCTTC. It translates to CASSSPQGVSGGNEQFF. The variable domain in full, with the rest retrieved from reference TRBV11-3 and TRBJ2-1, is EAGVVQSPRYKIIEKKQPVAFWCNPISGHNTLYWYLQNLGQGPELLIRYENEEAVDDSQLPKDRFSAERLKGVDSTLKIQPAELGDSAVYLCASSSPQGVSGGNEQFFGPGTRLTVL.